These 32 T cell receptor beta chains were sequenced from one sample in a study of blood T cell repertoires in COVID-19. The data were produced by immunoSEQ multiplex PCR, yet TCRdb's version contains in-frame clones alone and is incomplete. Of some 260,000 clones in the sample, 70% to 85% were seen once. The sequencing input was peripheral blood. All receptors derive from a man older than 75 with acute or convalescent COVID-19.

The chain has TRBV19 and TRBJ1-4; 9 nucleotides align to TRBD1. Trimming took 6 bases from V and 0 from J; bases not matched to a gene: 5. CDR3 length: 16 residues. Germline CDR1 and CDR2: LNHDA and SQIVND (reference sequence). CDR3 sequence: CASSPGQGTTNEKLFF. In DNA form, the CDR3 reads TGTGCCAGTAGCCCGGGACAGGGTACAACTAATGAAAAACTGTTTTTT.

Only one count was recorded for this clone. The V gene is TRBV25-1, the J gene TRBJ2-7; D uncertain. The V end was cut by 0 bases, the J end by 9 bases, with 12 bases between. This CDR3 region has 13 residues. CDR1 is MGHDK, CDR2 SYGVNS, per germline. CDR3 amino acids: CASSEYHRVTQYF. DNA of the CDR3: TGTGCCAGCAGTGAATACCATCGGGTGACGCAGTACTTC.

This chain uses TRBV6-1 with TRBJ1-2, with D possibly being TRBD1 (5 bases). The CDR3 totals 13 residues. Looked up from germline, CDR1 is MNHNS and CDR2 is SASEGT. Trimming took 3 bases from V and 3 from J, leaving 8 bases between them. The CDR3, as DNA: TGTGCCAGCAGTGACGACAGCGACTATGGCTACACCTTC. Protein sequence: CASSDDSDYGYTF.

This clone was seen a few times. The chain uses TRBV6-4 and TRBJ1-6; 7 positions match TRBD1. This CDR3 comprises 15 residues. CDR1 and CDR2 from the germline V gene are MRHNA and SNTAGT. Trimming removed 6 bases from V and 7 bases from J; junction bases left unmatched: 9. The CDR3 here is CASRATTGSNSPLHF. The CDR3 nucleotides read TGTGCCAGCAGGGCAACGACAGGGTCGAATTCACCCCTCCACTTT.

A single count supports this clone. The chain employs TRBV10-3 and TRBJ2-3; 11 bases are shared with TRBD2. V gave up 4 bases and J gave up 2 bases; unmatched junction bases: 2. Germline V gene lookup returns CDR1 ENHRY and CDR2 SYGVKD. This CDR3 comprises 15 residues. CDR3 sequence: CAISALAGVTDTQYF. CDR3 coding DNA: TGTGCCATCAGTGCACTAGCGGGGGTCACAGATACGCAGTATTTT.

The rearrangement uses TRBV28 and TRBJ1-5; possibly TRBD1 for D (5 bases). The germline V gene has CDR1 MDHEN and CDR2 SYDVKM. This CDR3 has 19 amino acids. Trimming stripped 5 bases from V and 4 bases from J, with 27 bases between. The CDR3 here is CASSLLTAGGLMSNQPQHF. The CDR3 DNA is TGTGCCAGCAGTCTCCTGACAGCTGGGGGACTAATGAGTAATCAGCCCCAGCATTTT.

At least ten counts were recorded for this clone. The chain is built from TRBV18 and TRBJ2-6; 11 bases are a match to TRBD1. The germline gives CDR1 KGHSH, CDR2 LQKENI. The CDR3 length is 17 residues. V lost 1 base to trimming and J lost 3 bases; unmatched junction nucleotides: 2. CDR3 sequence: CASSPRTGGFGANVLTF. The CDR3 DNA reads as TGTGCCAGCTCACCACGGACAGGGGGCTTTGGGGCCAACGTCCTGACTTTC.

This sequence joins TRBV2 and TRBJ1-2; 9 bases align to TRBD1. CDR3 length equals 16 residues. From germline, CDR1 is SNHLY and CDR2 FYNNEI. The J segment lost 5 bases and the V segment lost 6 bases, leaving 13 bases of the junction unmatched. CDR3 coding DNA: TGTGCCAGCAGCGCCGGGACAGGGTCGGGGATATATGGCTACACCTTC. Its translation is CASSAGTGSGIYGYTF.

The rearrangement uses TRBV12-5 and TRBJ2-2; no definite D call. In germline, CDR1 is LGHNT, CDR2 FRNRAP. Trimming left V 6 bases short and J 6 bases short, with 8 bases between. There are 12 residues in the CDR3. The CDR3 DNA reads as TGTGCTAGTGGCCGGGTCGCCGGGGAGCTGTTTTTT. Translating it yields CASGRVAGELFF.

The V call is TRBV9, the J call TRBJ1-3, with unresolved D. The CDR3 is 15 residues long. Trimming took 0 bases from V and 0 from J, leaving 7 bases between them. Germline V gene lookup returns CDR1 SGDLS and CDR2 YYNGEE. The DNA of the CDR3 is TGTGCCAGCAGCGTAGGACACCGCTCTGGAAACACCATATATTTT. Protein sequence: CASSVGHRSGNTIYF.

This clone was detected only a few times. Written as DNA, the CDR3 is TGTGCCTGGAGTGTAGGGACAGGGGCTGTGCAGTACTTC. This translates into CAWSVGTGAVQYF. J is TRBJ2-7 and V is TRBV30; 10 positions agree with TRBD1. The CDR3 extends over 13 amino acids. Looked up from germline, CDR1 is GTSNPN and CDR2 is SVGIG (reference sequence). With 0 bases clipped from V and 9 bases from J, the junction kept 5 bases outside the gene matches. The full variable domain, completed using reference TRBV30 and TRBJ2-7, is SQTIHQWPATLVQPVGSPLSLECTVEGTSNPNLYWYRQAAGRGLQLLFYSVGIGQISSEVPQNLSASRPQDRQFILSSKKLLLSDSGFYLCAWSVGTGAVQYFGPGTRLTVT.

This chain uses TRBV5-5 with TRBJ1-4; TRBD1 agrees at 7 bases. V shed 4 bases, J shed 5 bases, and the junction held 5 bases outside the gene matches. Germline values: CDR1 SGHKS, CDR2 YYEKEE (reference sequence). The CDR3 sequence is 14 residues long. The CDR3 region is CASSLGQINEKLFF. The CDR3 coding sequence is TGTGCCAGCAGCCTGGGACAGATAAATGAAAAACTGTTTTTT. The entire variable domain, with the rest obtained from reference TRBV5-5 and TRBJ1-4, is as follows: DAGVTQSPTHLIKTRGQQVTLRCSPISGHKSVSWYQQVLGQGPQFIFQYYEKEERGRGNFPDRFSARQFPNYSSELNVNALLLGDSALYLCASSLGQINEKLFFGSGTQLSVL.

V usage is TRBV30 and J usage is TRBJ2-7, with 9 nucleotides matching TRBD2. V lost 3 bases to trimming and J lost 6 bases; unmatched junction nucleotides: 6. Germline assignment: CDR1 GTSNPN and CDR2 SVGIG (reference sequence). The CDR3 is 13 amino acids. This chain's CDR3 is CAWSLKAGGEQYF. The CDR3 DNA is TGTGCCTGGAGCCTCAAAGCGGGAGGCGAGCAGTACTTC. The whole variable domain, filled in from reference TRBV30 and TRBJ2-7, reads SQTIHQWPATLVQPVGSPLSLECTVEGTSNPNLYWYRQAAGRGLQLLFYSVGIGQISSEVPQNLSASRPQDRQFILSSKKLLLSDSGFYLCAWSLKAGGEQYFGPGTRLTVT.

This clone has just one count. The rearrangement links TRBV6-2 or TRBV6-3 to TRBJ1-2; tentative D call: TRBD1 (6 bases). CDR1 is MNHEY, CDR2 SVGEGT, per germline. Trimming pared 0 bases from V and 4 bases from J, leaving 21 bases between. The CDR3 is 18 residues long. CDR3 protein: CASSYSRAGALFFYGYTF. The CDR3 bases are TGTGCCAGCAGTTACTCAAGGGCAGGGGCGCTCTTCTTCTATGGCTACACCTTC.

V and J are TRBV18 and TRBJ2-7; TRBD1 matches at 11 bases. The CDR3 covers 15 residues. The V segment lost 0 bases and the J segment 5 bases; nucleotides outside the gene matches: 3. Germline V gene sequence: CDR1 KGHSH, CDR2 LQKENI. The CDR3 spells CASSPPGQGGNEQYF. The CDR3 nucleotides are TGTGCCAGCTCACCACCGGGACAGGGGGGGAACGAGCAGTACTTC.

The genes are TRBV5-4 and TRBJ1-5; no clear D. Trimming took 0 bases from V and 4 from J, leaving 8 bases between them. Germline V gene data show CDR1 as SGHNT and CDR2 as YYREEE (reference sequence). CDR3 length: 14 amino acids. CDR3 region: CASSLAPSNQPQHF. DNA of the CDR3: TGTGCCAGCAGCTTGGCTCCTAGTAATCAGCCCCAGCATTTT.

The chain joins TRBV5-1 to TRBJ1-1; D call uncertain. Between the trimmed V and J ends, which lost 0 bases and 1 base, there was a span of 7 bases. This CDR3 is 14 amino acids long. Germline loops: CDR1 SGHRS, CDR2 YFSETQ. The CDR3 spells CASSLALANTEAFF. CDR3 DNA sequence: TGCGCCAGCAGCTTGGCGCTGGCGAACACTGAAGCTTTCTTT. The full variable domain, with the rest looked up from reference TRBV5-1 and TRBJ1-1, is KAGVTQTPRYLIKTRGQQVTLSCSPISGHRSVSWYQQTPGQGLQFLFEYFSETQRNKGNFPGRFSGRQFSNSRSEMNVSTLELGDSALYLCASSLALANTEAFFGQGTRLTVV.

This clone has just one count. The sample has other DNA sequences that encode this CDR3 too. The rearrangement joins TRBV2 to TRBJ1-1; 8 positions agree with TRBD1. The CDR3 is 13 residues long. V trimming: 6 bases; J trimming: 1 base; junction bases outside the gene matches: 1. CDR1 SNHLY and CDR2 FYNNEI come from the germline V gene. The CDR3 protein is CASRGQGNTEAFF. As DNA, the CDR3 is TGTGCCAGCAGAGGACAGGGGAACACTGAAGCTTTCTTT.

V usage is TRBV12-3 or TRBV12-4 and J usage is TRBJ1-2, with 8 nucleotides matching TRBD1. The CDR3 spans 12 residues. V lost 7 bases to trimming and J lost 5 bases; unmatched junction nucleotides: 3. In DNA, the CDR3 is TGTGCCAGCACCCGGACAGGGTATGGCTACACCTTC. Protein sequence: CASTRTGYGYTF.

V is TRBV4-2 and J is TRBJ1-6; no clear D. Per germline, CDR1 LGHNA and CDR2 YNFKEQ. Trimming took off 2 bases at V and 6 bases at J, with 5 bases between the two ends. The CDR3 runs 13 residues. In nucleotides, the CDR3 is TGTGCCAGCAGCCAAACGGGTAATTCACCCCTCCACTTT. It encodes CASSQTGNSPLHF.

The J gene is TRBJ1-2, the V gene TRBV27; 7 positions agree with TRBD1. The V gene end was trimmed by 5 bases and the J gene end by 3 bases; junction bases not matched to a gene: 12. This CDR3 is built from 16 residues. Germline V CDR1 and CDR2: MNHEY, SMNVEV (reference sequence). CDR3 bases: TGTGCCAGCAGTCAGACCCCCGGGGACAGAGACTATGGCTACACCTTC. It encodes CASSQTPGDRDYGYTF.

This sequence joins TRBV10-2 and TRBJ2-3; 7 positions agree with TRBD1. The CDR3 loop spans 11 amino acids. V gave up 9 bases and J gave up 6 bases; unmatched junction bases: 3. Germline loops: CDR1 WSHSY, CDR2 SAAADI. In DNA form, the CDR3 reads TGCGCCAGTCACAGGGGTGATACGCAGTATTTT. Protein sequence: CASHRGDTQYF.

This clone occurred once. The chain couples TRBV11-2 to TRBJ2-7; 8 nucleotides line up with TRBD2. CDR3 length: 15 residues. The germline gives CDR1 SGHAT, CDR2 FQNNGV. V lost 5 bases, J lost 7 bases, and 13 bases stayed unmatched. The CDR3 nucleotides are TGTGCCAGCAGCCTCACCGGGAGGGCTTCCTCGGAGCAGTACTTC. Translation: CASSLTGRASSEQYF.

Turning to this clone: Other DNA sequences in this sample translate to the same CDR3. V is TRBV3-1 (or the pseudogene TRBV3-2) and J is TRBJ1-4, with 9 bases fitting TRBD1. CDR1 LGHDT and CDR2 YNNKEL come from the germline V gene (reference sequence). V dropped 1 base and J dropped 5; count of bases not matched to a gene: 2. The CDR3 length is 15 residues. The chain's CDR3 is CASSQVTGGNEKLFF. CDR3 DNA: TGTGCCAGCAGCCAAGTCACAGGGGGCAATGAAAAACTGTTTTTT.

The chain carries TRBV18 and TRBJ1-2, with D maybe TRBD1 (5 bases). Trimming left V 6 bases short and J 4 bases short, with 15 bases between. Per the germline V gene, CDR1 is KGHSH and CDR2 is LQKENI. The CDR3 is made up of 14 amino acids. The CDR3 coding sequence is TGTGCCAGCTCGGAAGACAGAATTCTCTATGGCTACACCTTC. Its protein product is CASSEDRILYGYTF.

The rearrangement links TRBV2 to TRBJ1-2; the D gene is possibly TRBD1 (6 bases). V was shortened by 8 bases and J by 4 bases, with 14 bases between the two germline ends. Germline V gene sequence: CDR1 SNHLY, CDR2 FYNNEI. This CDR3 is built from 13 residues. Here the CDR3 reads CASSGQTFYGYTF. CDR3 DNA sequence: TGTGCCAGCTCCGGACAGACATTCTATGGCTACACCTTC.

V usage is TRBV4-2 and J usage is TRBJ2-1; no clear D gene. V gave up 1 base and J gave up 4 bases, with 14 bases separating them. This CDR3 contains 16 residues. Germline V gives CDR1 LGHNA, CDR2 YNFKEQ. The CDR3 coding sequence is TGTGCCAGCAGCCAAGCGGTCAGCGAGGCATACAATGAGCAGTTCTTC. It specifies CASSQAVSEAYNEQFF.

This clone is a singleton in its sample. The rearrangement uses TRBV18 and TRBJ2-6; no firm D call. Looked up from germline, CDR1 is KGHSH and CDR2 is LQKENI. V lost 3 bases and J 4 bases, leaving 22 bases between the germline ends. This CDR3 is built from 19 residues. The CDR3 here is CASSPFRLAGFAGANVLTF. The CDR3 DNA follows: TGTGCCAGCTCACCCTTCCGCCTGGCAGGTTTCGCCGGGGCCAACGTCCTGACTTTC.

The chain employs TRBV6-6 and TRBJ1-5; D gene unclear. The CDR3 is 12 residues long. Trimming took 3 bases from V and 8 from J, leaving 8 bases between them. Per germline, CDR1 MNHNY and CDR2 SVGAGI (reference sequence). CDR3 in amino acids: CASSYPQEPQHF. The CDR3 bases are TGTGCCAGCAGTTATCCTCAGGAGCCCCAGCATTTT.

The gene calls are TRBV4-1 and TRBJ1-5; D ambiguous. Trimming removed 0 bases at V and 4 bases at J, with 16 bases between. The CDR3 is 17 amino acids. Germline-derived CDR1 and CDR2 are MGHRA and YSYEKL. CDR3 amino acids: CASSQDKQAGGNQPQHF. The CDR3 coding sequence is TGCGCCAGCAGCCAAGATAAGCAGGCAGGAGGGAATCAGCCCCAGCATTTT.

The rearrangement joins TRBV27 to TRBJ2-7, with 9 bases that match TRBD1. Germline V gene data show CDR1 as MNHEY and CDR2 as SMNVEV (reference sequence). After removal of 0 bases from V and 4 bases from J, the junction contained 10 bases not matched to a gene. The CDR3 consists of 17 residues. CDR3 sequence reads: CASSLSISRTGVYEQYF. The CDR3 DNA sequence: TGTGCCAGCAGTTTATCGATATCGAGGACAGGGGTTTACGAGCAGTACTTC.

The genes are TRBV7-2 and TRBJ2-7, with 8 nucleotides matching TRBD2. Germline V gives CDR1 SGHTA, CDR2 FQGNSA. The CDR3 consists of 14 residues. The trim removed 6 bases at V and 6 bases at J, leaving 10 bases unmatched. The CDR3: CASRLRRGGSEQYF. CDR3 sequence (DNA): TGTGCCAGCAGGCTTAGACGGGGGGGCTCCGAGCAGTACTTC.